This T cell receptor beta chain was identified in a study of early T cells in non-severe SARS-CoV-2 infection. Overall study context: The sequenced material was bulk RNA from unsorted whole blood, and its chains were unpaired. Study-level results: Database matching using VDJdb favored anti-spike CD8 responses, with private and CD4 specificities left missing.

J gave up 6 bases and V 6 bases, and 5 bases lay outside the gene matches. Germline CDR1 and CDR2: SQVTM and ANQGSEA. This CDR3 is built from 14 residues. Ten or more counts support this clonotype. Its specificity is unknown. Individual cDNA molecules were tagged with unique molecular identifiers. TCRdb called the 5' RACE reads again in MiXCR, with one record for every CDR3 protein. The table records tens of thousands of distinct CDR3 sequences, 12% to 15% of them present only once. This sequence joins TRBV29-1 and TRBJ2-1; TRBD2 matches 13 bases. The TCR originated in an adult who was a healthcare worker with PCR-confirmed SARS-CoV-2 infection or an uninfected control (not recorded which). The specimen sequenced was whole blood. The CDR3 reads CSVSTSGGGNEQFF. In DNA form, the CDR3 reads TGCAGCGTCTCCACTAGCGGGGGGGGCAATGAGCAGTTCTTC.